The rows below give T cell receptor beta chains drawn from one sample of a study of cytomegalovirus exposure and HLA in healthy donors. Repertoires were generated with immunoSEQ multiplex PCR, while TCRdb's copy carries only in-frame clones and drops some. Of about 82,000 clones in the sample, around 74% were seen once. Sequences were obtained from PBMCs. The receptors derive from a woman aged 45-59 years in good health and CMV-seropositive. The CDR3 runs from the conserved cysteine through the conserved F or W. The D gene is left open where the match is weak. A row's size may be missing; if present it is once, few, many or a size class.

CDR3: CSVELAGVYEQYF; DNA: TGCAGCGTTGAACTAGCGGGAGTTTACGAGCAGTACTTC; length: 13; size: -; V: TRBV29-1; J: TRBJ2-7; D: TRBD2
CDR3: CASSPDRDLNTEAFF; DNA: TGTGCCAGCAGCCCAGACAGGGATTTGAACACTGAAGCTTTCTTT; length: 15; size: few; V: TRBV6-4; J: TRBJ1-1; D: TRBD1
CDR3: CASSRGEPYNEQFF; DNA: TGCGCCAGCAGTCGCGGGGAACCCTACAATGAGCAGTTCTTC; length: 14; size: once; V: TRBV5-1; J: TRBJ2-1; D: -
CDR3: CASSVARTGRSNPYGYTF; DNA: TGTGCCAGCAGCGTAGCCCGGACAGGGAGATCGAACCCTTATGGCTACACCTTC; length: 18; size: once; V: TRBV9; J: TRBJ1-2; D: TRBD1
CDR3: CASMTGGTEAFF; DNA: TGTGCCAGTATGACAGGGGGCACTGAAGCTTTCTTT; length: 12; size: -; V: TRBV19; J: TRBJ1-1; D: TRBD1
CDR3: CASSQAGLAGDNEQFF; DNA: TGTGCCAGCAGCCAAGCCGGACTAGCGGGGGACAATGAGCAGTTCTTC; length: 16; size: -; V: TRBV4-2; J: TRBJ2-1; D: TRBD2
CDR3: CASSLGTPSSGPSYNEQFF; DNA: TGTGCCAGCAGCTTAGGTACCCCCTCAAGCGGACCCTCCTACAATGAGCAGTTCTTC; length: 19; size: few; V: TRBV11-2; J: TRBJ2-1; D: -
CDR3: CASSWGQGGNTGELFF; DNA: TGTGCCAGCAGCTGGGGACAGGGGGGAAACACCGGGGAGCTGTTTTTT; length: 16; size: -; V: TRBV5-4; J: TRBJ2-2; D: TRBD1
CDR3: CASSPGQVLPNTGELFF; DNA: TGCGCCAGCAGCCCGGGACAGGTTCTTCCTAACACCGGGGAGCTGTTTTTT; length: 17; size: few; V: TRBV5-1; J: TRBJ2-2; D: TRBD1
CDR3: CASSGLAINEQFF; DNA: TGTGCCAGCAGCGGGCTAGCCATCAATGAGCAGTTCTTC; length: 13; size: -; V: TRBV5-4; J: TRBJ2-1; D: -
CDR3: CTSRTSGSYEQYF; DNA: TGCACCAGCAGGACTAGCGGGAGTTACGAGCAGTACTTC; length: 13; size: -; V: TRBV1; J: TRBJ2-7; D: -
CDR3: CASSQVLSAGRESSGANVLTF; DNA: TGCGCCAGCAGCCAAGTCTTAAGTGCGGGGAGGGAAAGCTCTGGGGCCAACGTCCTGACTTTC; length: 21; size: -; V: TRBV4-1; J: TRBJ2-6; D: TRBD2
CDR3: CASSATSGRLTYEQYF; DNA: TGTGCCAGCAGCGCTACTAGCGGGAGGTTGACCTACGAGCAGTACTTC; length: 16; size: once; V: TRBV7-9; J: TRBJ2-7; D: TRBD2
CDR3: CASSFVGRGIDTEAFF; DNA: TGTGCCAGCAGTTTCGTAGGGAGGGGGATCGACACTGAAGCTTTCTTT; length: 16; size: -; V: TRBV28; J: TRBJ1-1; D: -
CDR3: CSVGVPGGSQPQHF; DNA: TGCAGCGTTGGGGTCCCAGGGGGTAGTCAGCCCCAGCATTTT; length: 14; size: -; V: TRBV29-1; J: TRBJ1-5; D: TRBD1
CDR3: CASSLGQVRNEKLFF; DNA: TGTGCCAGCAGCTTAGGTCAGGTTCGTAATGAAAAACTGTTTTTT; length: 15; size: -; V: TRBV13; J: TRBJ1-4; D: -
CDR3: CASSLGLKNIQYF; DNA: TGTGCCAGCAGCCTCGGGTTGAAAAACATTCAGTACTTC; length: 13; size: -; V: TRBV9; J: TRBJ2-4; D: -
CDR3: CASSRLLAGGEDTQYF; DNA: TGTGCCAGCAGCCGATTACTAGCGGGAGGAGAGGATACGCAGTATTTT; length: 16; size: -; V: TRBV9; J: TRBJ2-3; D: TRBD2
CDR3: CASSVNSGRALQTQYF; DNA: TGTGCCAGCAGCGTAAATAGCGGGAGAGCACTGCAGACCCAGTACTTC; length: 16; size: -; V: TRBV7-6; J: TRBJ2-5; D: TRBD2
CDR3: CASRDSFYGTEAFF; DNA: TGTGCCAGCCGGGACAGTTTCTATGGGACTGAAGCTTTCTTT; length: 14; size: few; V: TRBV6-4; J: TRBJ1-1; D: TRBD1
CDR3: CASGMTGMDGYTF; DNA: TGTGCCAGCGGCATGACAGGGATGGATGGCTACACCTTC; length: 13; size: -; V: TRBV9; J: TRBJ1-2; D: TRBD1
CDR3: CASSSPSGRKYEQYF; DNA: TGTGCCAGCAGTTCCCCGAGCGGGAGGAAGTACGAGCAGTACTTC; length: 15; size: few; V: TRBV28; J: TRBJ2-7; D: TRBD2
CDR3: CSVFTGDNTYEQYF; DNA: TGCAGCGTTTTTACAGGCGACAATACCTACGAGCAGTACTTC; length: 14; size: -; V: TRBV29-1; J: TRBJ2-7; D: -
CDR3: CASSLWESTGELFF; DNA: TGTGCCAGCAGTCTTTGGGAGAGCACCGGGGAGCTGTTTTTT; length: 14; size: once; V: TRBV27; J: TRBJ2-2; D: -
CDR3: CASSQGQGEGNYGYTF; DNA: TGTGCCAGCTCACAGGGACAGGGAGAAGGGAACTATGGCTACACCTTC; length: 16; size: once; V: TRBV18; J: TRBJ1-2; D: TRBD1
CDR3: CASTDRVTDTQYF; DNA: TGTGCCAGCACCGACAGAGTCACAGATACGCAGTATTTT; length: 13; size: once; V: TRBV2; J: TRBJ2-3; D: -
CDR3: CASSLAGGVHNEQFF; DNA: TGTGCCAGCAGCTTAGCGGGAGGAGTTCACAATGAGCAGTTCTTC; length: 15; size: few; V: TRBV11-1; J: TRBJ2-1; D: -
CDR3: CASSVRFTNYGYTF; DNA: TGTGCCAGCAGTGTGAGGTTTACTAACTATGGCTACACCTTC; length: 14; size: -; V: TRBV6-1; J: TRBJ1-2; D: -
CDR3: CASSSGSQGNQPQHF; DNA: TGTGCCAGCAGCTCCGGGTCCCAGGGGAATCAGCCCCAGCATTTT; length: 15; size: -; V: TRBV27; J: TRBJ1-5; D: -
CDR3: CASSKDRVNTEAFF; DNA: TGTGCCAGCAGCAAAGACAGAGTGAACACTGAAGCTTTCTTT; length: 14; size: once; V: TRBV27; J: TRBJ1-1; D: -
CDR3: CASGLDTFTGELFF; DNA: TGCGCCAGCGGGCTGGACACCTTCACCGGGGAGCTGTTTTTT; length: 14; size: -; V: TRBV5-1; J: TRBJ2-2; D: -
CDR3: CASSLLLAGGQETQYF; DNA: TGTGCCAGCAGCTTGCTACTAGCGGGAGGGCAAGAGACCCAGTACTTC; length: 16; size: -; V: TRBV5-6; J: TRBJ2-5; D: TRBD2
CDR3: CASSMSFGQNYEQYF; DNA: TGTGCCAGTAGTATGTCGTTCGGACAGAACTACGAGCAGTACTTC; length: 15; size: few; V: TRBV19; J: TRBJ2-7; D: -
CDR3: CASSQRITGVGETQYF; DNA: TGTGCCAGCTCACAACGGATAACAGGGGTTGGGGAGACCCAGTACTTC; length: 16; size: -; V: TRBV18; J: TRBJ2-5; D: TRBD1
CDR3: CASSLNPGGSYNEQFF; DNA: TGTGCCAGCAGCTTAAATCCGGGAGGCTCCTACAATGAGCAGTTCTTC; length: 16; size: -; V: TRBV7-3; J: TRBJ2-1; D: TRBD2
CDR3: CASSYNPGNEAFF; DNA: TGTGCCAGCAGTTACAATCCGGGGAATGAAGCTTTCTTT; length: 13; size: few; V: TRBV6-5; J: TRBJ1-1; D: -
CDR3: CATRGGMGEKLFF; DNA: TGTGCCACCAGAGGGGGTATGGGGGAAAAACTGTTTTTT; length: 13; size: -; V: TRBV6-6; J: TRBJ1-4; D: -
CDR3: CASSSQGYNEQFF; DNA: TGTGCCAGCAGCTCTCAGGGTTACAATGAGCAGTTCTTC; length: 13; size: -; V: TRBV7-9; J: TRBJ2-1; D: -
CDR3: CAWSVKVGVGSNQPQHF; DNA: TGTGCCTGGAGTGTAAAAGTTGGAGTGGGTAGCAATCAGCCCCAGCATTTT; length: 17; size: -; V: TRBV30; J: TRBJ1-5; D: -
CDR3: CASSEVRGNTIYF; DNA: TGTGCCAGCAGTGAGGTTCGGGGAAACACCATATATTTT; length: 13; size: -; V: TRBV6-1; J: TRBJ1-3; D: -
CDR3: CASSWAAKETQYF; DNA: TGTGCCAGCAGTTGGGCAGCAAAAGAGACCCAGTACTTC; length: 13; size: -; V: TRBV19; J: TRBJ2-5; D: -